One sample yielded the 2 T cell receptor beta chains listed below, sequenced in a study of cytomegalovirus exposure and HLA in healthy donors (dated by TCRdb to the late 2010s). The receptor library was made with the immunoSEQ multiplex PCR assay. For the multiplex PCR, a mixture combining 60 forward primers for TCR Vbeta segments and 13 reverse primers for TCR Jbeta segments was used. TCRdb took this table from immuneACCESS and kept in-frame rearrangements with V and J called. Such tables lack part of the clones; where checked against another copy, unresolved V genes explain under half of the gap, and the rest is unexplained. This specimen's table enumerates about 88,000 clones. 4.5% to 6.5% of the sample is taken by the ten largest. The sequencing input was PBMCs. The receptors were sampled from a girl between 10 and 17 years old in good health and CMV-seropositive.

The J gene is TRBJ1-1, the V gene TRBV4-1; 8 bases line up with TRBD1. J lost 0 bases, V lost 3 bases, and 9 bases had no gene match. The CDR3 length is 17 residues. The germline gives CDR1 MGHRA, CDR2 YSYEKL. CDR3 coding DNA: TGCGCCAGCAGCCACGTTATAGGACAGGGTATGAACACTGAAGCTTTCTTT. Translating gives CASSHVIGQGMNTEAFF.

The V call is TRBV19, the J call TRBJ1-4; tentative D call: TRBD1 (5 bases). The CDR3 consists of 15 residues. The germline V gene has CDR1 LNHDA and CDR2 SQIVND (reference sequence). Trimming stripped 7 bases from V and 2 bases from J, with 14 bases between. The CDR3 region is CASTVSWGTNEKLFF. Written as DNA, the CDR3 is TGTGCCAGTACCGTTTCTTGGGGCACTAATGAAAAACTGTTTTTT.